This TCR beta chain originates from a study of T cells after yellow fever vaccination. Trimming removed 2 bases from V and 2 bases from J, with 11 bases in between. The germline V gene encodes CDR1 MDHEN and CDR2 SYDVKM. The CDR3 sequence is 15 residues long. Generation of TCR cDNA used 5'RACE template switching (which added a universal primer site and UMIs). TCRdb independently ran MiXCR on the 5' RACE reads; one entry per CDR3 protein. This sample carries hundreds of thousands of distinct CDR3 sequences, roughly 8.7% of them seen once, and the ten largest clones take around 3.4%. Sequenced here: CD4+ T cells sorted from PBMCs, sampled 5 days after the yellow fever booster vaccination. The V and J genes are TRBV28 and TRBJ2-3; the D is unclear. This TCR was recovered from a young man who received the YFV17D yellow fever vaccine. Here the CDR3 reads CASSLGQPLTDTQYF. CDR3 nucleotide sequence: TGTGCCAGCAGTTTAGGTCAACCCCTCACAGATACGCAGTATTTT.